Each of the 20 T cell receptor beta chains below was sequenced from the same sample in a study of OX40 agonist ivuxolimab in advanced cancers. Using immunoSEQ multiplex PCR, the repertoire was profiled, and TCRdb retains in-frame clones only, with some absent. The sample shows 75,000 to 100,000 clones, 91% of them seen only once. The sample was CD4+ or CD8+ T cells sorted from blood, taken in a trial of the OX40 agonist ivuxolimab. These receptors came from an adult with an advanced solid tumor such as melanoma, head and neck, liver or kidney cancer.

This clone has just one count. This CDR3 is also generated by other DNA sequences in the sample. This chain joins TRBV18 and TRBJ1-2, with no clear D. Trimming cost V 1 base and J 2 bases, with 5 bases left between them. This CDR3 spans 13 amino acids. Germline V gene sequence: CDR1 KGHSH, CDR2 LQKENI. CDR3 residues: CASSPRTNYGYTF. CDR3 coding DNA: TGTGCCAGCTCACCACGCACGAACTATGGCTACACCTTC.

This chain uses TRBV4-2 with TRBJ2-3, with D possibly matching TRBD2 (6 bases). Germline CDR1 reads LGHNA; CDR2 reads YNFKEQ. The CDR3 runs to 13 residues. V shed 3 bases and J shed 3 bases, with 7 bases lying between them. CDR3 in DNA: TGTGCCAGCAGCCAGGCGGGGACAGATACGCAGTATTTT. As protein: CASSQAGTDTQYF.

This chain links TRBV10-3 with TRBJ2-7; the D gene is possibly TRBD2 (6 bases). The CDR3 totals 18 residues. Trimming shortened V by 0 bases and J by 6 bases, and 24 bases separated the two germline ends. Germline V gives CDR1 ENHRY, CDR2 SYGVKD. The CDR3 loop is CAISESPTSSTVAAEQYF. The CDR3 nucleotides are TGTGCCATCAGTGAGTCCCCGACTAGTAGCACCGTAGCCGCCGAGCAGTACTTC.

The chain recombines TRBV19 with TRBJ1-5; 12 nucleotides line up with TRBD1. V gave up 4 bases and J gave up 6 bases; unmatched junction bases: 16. Germline V gene sequence: CDR1 LNHDA, CDR2 SQIVND (reference sequence). The CDR3 runs 19 residues. The CDR3 nucleotides are TGTGCCAGTAGTAGCGGGGGATGGGGGACAGGGGGCTCGATTCAGCCCCAGCATTTT. This gives the protein CASSSGGWGTGGSIQPQHF.

The chain has TRBV27 and TRBJ1-2; 12 bases are a match to TRBD1. This CDR3 has 15 residues. Germline CDR1 and CDR2: MNHEY and SMNVEV (reference sequence). V dropped 4 bases and J dropped 7; count of bases not matched to a gene: 7. CDR3 sequence (DNA): TGTGCCAGCAGTTCAGCCGGGACAGGGGGCTTTGGCTACACCTTC. It codes for CASSSAGTGGFGYTF.

The chain carries TRBV25-1 and TRBJ2-1; no definite D call. The CDR3 sequence is 14 residues long. CDR1 MGHDK and CDR2 SYGVNS come from the germline V gene. V lost 4 bases, J lost 2 bases, and 9 bases lay in between. The CDR3 region has the DNA TGTGCCAGCAGTGGCCCCTTAGCCTACAATGAGCAGTTCTTC. It is translated as CASSGPLAYNEQFF.

This chain uses TRBV5-6 with TRBJ2-7; 7 bases fit TRBD2. In germline, CDR1 is SGHDT, CDR2 YYEEEE. The CDR3 totals 14 residues. Unmatched junction bases numbered 11, after V lost 4 bases and J lost 7 bases. CDR3 DNA sequence: TGTGCCAGCAGCCCCCCGGGAGGCCCTAAGGAGCAGTACTTC. Translated: CASSPPGGPKEQYF.

This chain connects TRBV5-4 to TRBJ1-5; no clear D. The CDR3 spans 15 residues. Germline-derived CDR1 and CDR2 are SGHNT and YYREEE (reference sequence). V was cut by 0 bases and J by 1 base, with 8 bases left in between. Here the CDR3 reads CASSLGRESNQPQHF. The CDR3 bases are TGTGCCAGCAGCTTGGGTCGGGAAAGCAATCAGCCCCAGCATTTT.

V gene TRBV5-5 combines with J gene TRBJ1-1; the D gene is possibly TRBD1 (5 bases). V was clipped by 3 bases and J by 0 bases, with 21 bases between them. Germline CDR1 and CDR2: SGHKS and YYEKEE (reference sequence). The CDR3 has 18 residues. In DNA form, the CDR3 reads TGTGCCAGCAGCTCACGTACGATGGGGACCTTAATGAACACTGAAGCTTTCTTT. It yields the protein CASSSRTMGTLMNTEAFF.

Worth noting for this clone: Other DNA sequences within the sample encode an identical CDR3. CDR3: CASSLGGSSYNEQFF. DNA for the CDR3: TGTGCCAGCAGCTTGGGAGGGAGCTCCTACAATGAGCAGTTCTTC. The chain couples TRBV5-4 to TRBJ2-1; a possible D gene is TRBD2 (5 bases). V dropped 0 bases and J dropped 0 bases, with 7 bases sitting between them. CDR1 and CDR2 from the germline V gene are SGHNT and YYREEE (reference sequence). The CDR3 runs to 15 residues. Using reference TRBV5-4 and TRBJ2-1 for the parts outside the CDR3, the full variable domain is ETGVTQSPTHLIKTRGQQVTLRCSSQSGHNTVSWYQQALGQGPQFIFQYYREEENGRGNFPPRFSGLQFPNYSSELNVNALELDDSALYLCASSLGGSSYNEQFFGPGTRLTVL.

The rearrangement links TRBV28 to TRBJ2-1, with 10 bases lining up with TRBD1. From germline, CDR1 is MDHEN and CDR2 SYDVKM. V lost 2 bases to trimming and J lost 6 bases; unmatched junction nucleotides: 7. This CDR3 is 16 amino acids long. This CDR3 is CASSLLPGTGVNEQFF. The CDR3 DNA reads TGTGCCAGCAGTTTACTCCCCGGGACAGGGGTCAATGAGCAGTTCTTC.

Only one count was recorded for this clone. This chain uses TRBV11-1 with TRBJ2-7; a weak D match, TRBD2 (5 bases). Germline V lookup: CDR1 SGHAT, CDR2 FQDESV (reference sequence). V was pared by 4 bases and J by 5 bases, with 21 bases between. The CDR3 is 16 amino acids. This chain's CDR3 is CASSSPVRGLGNEQYF. The CDR3 DNA reads TGTGCCAGCAGCTCACCCGTCCGGGGTTTGGGGAACGAGCAGTACTTC.

This clone was observed once. The V call is TRBV18, the J call TRBJ1-3; tentatively, D is TRBD1 (5 bases). Between the trimmed V and J ends, which lost 2 bases and 2 bases, there was a span of 13 bases. Germline V gene lookup returns CDR1 KGHSH and CDR2 LQKENI. The CDR3 extends over 16 amino acids. CDR3 bases: TGTGCCAGCTCACCAAGTTCGGGGGGTGCTGGAAACACCATATATTTT. It is translated as CASSPSSGGAGNTIYF.

This chain links TRBV15 with TRBJ2-1, with a tentative D call TRBD2 (5 bases). From germline, CDR1 is LNHNV and CDR2 YYDKDF (reference sequence). The CDR3 covers 12 residues. Deletions cut 3 bases from V and 6 bases from J, with 6 bases between. CDR3 sequence reads: CATSREVNEQFF. The CDR3 coding sequence is TGTGCCACCAGCAGGGAGGTCAATGAGCAGTTCTTC.

This rearrangement joins TRBV7-2 to TRBJ2-5; no clear D gene. The CDR3 contains 15 residues. CDR1 is SGHTA, CDR2 FQGNSA, per germline. Trimming removed 2 bases at V and 4 bases at J, with 14 bases between. In DNA form, the CDR3 reads TGTGCCAGCAGCTTAATAGTGCAGCGTCGAGAGACCCAGTACTTC. Its protein product is CASSLIVQRRETQYF.

The chain recombines TRBV6-5 with TRBJ2-3; D unclear. Trimming stripped 3 bases from V and 0 bases from J, with 13 bases between. Germline V lookup: CDR1 MNHEY, CDR2 SVGAGI. The CDR3 sequence is 16 residues long. The CDR3 region is CASSYSGIPSTDTQYF. In DNA, the CDR3 is TGTGCCAGCAGTTATAGTGGGATTCCTAGCACAGATACGCAGTATTTT.

The J gene is TRBJ2-3, the V gene TRBV5-1; 9 bases fit TRBD2. This CDR3 spans 16 amino acids. Trimming at V came to 4 bases and at J to 2 bases, leaving 8 bases not matched to a gene. Germline lookup yields CDR1 SGHRS and CDR2 YFSETQ. This CDR3 reads CASSEFSGGLTDTQYF. The CDR3 DNA is TGCGCCAGCAGCGAATTTAGCGGGGGCCTCACAGATACGCAGTATTTT.

The chain joins TRBV2 to TRBJ1-5, with D maybe TRBD1 (6 bases). Germline values: CDR1 SNHLY, CDR2 FYNNEI. V was pared by 0 bases and J by 4 bases, with 10 bases between. The CDR3 length is 15 residues. Here the CDR3 DNA reads TGTGCCAGCAGTGAAGCCGGGGGCTTGAATCAGCCCCAGCATTTT. It is translated as CASSEAGGLNQPQHF.

This chain links TRBV7-9 with TRBJ2-7; D uncertain. Germline values: CDR1 SEHNR, CDR2 FQNEAQ (reference sequence). Trimming took off 5 bases at V and 1 base at J, with 18 bases between the two ends. The CDR3 sequence is 16 residues long. This CDR3 reads CASSGFPRTVSYEQYF. In nucleotides, the CDR3 is TGTGCCAGCAGCGGGTTCCCCCGAACAGTGTCCTACGAGCAGTACTTC.

The chain links TRBV2 to TRBJ2-2; 10 positions agree with TRBD2. The CDR3 is made up of 16 amino acids. The junction had 10 bases not matched to a gene; V was cut back by 7 bases and J by 5 bases. Looked up from germline, CDR1 is SNHLY and CDR2 is FYNNEI. The CDR3 DNA is TGTGCCAGCAATGACCTAGCGGGAGAGATAACCGGGGAGCTGTTTTTT. This encodes CASNDLAGEITGELFF.